This entry lists 19 T cell receptor beta chains sequenced from one sample in a study of blood T cell repertoires in COVID-19 (dated by TCRdb to between 2020 and 2021). The library came from the immunoSEQ multiplex PCR assay. This immuneACCESS table, as held by TCRdb, lists in-frame sequences with V and J called but not all clones. Of the missing ones, under half trace to an unresolved V gene in checked studies; the others have no known cause. This sample gives roughly 160,000 clones in total; approximately 90% of them show up just once. The ten largest clones add up to roughly 2.3% of the sample. Sequencing was done on a sample of peripheral blood. The receptors originated from a man aged 18 to 35 with acute or convalescent COVID-19.

This clone has only one observation. The chain uses TRBV24-1 and TRBJ1-1, with a tentative D call TRBD1 (5 bases). The germline V gene has CDR1 KGHDR and CDR2 SFDVKD. The CDR3 covers 13 residues. Trimming pared 10 bases from V and 1 base from J, leaving 12 bases between. CDR3 nucleotides: TGTGCCACTAGGGGAGGGACGAACACTGAAGCTTTCTTT. Translation gives CATRGGTNTEAFF.

The chain has TRBV18 and TRBJ2-7, with 10 bases identical to TRBD2. The CDR3 covers 14 residues. The trim removed 3 bases at V and 7 bases at J, leaving 6 bases unmatched. Germline loops: CDR1 KGHSH, CDR2 LQKENI. The CDR3 DNA is TGTGCCAGCTCACCCCCGGGACTAGCGTCAGAGCAGTACTTC. This gives the protein CASSPPGLASEQYF.

This chain links TRBV7-2 with TRBJ2-7, with 7 positions matching TRBD2. Germline V gene sequence: CDR1 SGHTA, CDR2 FQGNSA. The CDR3 length is 17 residues. After removal of 1 base from V and 12 bases from J, the junction contained 21 bases not matched to a gene. The CDR3 coding sequence is TGTGCCAGCAGCTTAGAACTGGGTAGACTAGCAAATCCCCTTGGGTACTTC. It codes for CASSLELGRLANPLGYF.

The chain has TRBV4-1 and TRBJ1-2; TRBD1 might be the D (5 bases). Looked up from germline, CDR1 is MGHRA and CDR2 is YSYEKL. Trimming took 0 bases from V and 0 from J, leaving 23 bases between them. This CDR3 comprises 20 residues. The CDR3 nucleotides are TGCGCCAGCAGCCAAGATACCGGGGGGGAACGGGGACTTTCTAACTATGGCTACACCTTC. It specifies CASSQDTGGERGLSNYGYTF.

The CDR3 sequence: CASSLQGWNEKLFF. As DNA, the CDR3 is TGTGCCAGCAGCTTACAGGGTTGGAATGAAAAACTGTTTTTT. The gene calls are TRBV5-8 and TRBJ1-4, with D possibly matching TRBD1 (6 bases). Germline V lookup: CDR1 SGHTS, CDR2 YDEGEE. The CDR3 spans 14 residues. Deletions cut 2 bases from V and 5 bases from J, with 10 bases between.

The chain links TRBV6-5 to TRBJ1-5; D is possibly TRBD1 (5 bases). Trimming cost V 11 bases and J 0 bases, with 14 bases left between them. Germline V gene sequence: CDR1 MNHEY, CDR2 SVGAGI. There are 14 residues in the CDR3. The CDR3 spells CAGGGIYSNQPQHF. The CDR3 DNA is TGTGCCGGGGGGGGGATTTATAGCAATCAGCCCCAGCATTTT.

The CDR3 DNA reads TGTGCCAGCAGCCTCCACTCCGGGTACACAGATACGCAGTATTTT. It encodes CASSLHSGYTDTQYF. The chain joins TRBV7-6 to TRBJ2-3; D unresolved. This CDR3 comprises 15 residues. The ends were cut back, 5 bases at V and 2 bases at J, with 14 bases in the middle. Germline V gene sequence: CDR1 SGHVS, CDR2 FNYEAQ. Looking up the rest from reference TRBV7-6 and TRBJ2-3 gives the full variable domain: GAGVSQSPRYKVTKRGQDVALRCDPISGHVSLYWYRQALGQGPEFLTYFNYEAQQDKSGLPNDRFSAERPEGSISTLTIQRTEQRDSAMYRCASSLHSGYTDTQYFGPGTRLTVL.

This clone was counted only a few times. The CDR3 protein is CATSRQDATNEKLFF. The DNA for the CDR3 is TGTGCCACCAGTCGACAGGACGCAACTAATGAAAAACTGTTTTTT. The V call is TRBV24-1, the J call TRBJ1-4; possibly TRBD1 for D (6 bases). V was cut by 6 bases and J by 0 bases, with 10 bases left in between. Per germline, CDR1 KGHDR and CDR2 SFDVKD. The CDR3 sequence is 15 residues long.

The V and J genes are TRBV10-3 and TRBJ2-7; 8 bases fit TRBD1. The CDR3 length is 15 residues. From germline, CDR1 is ENHRY and CDR2 SYGVKD. J gave up 6 bases and V 3 bases, and 10 bases lay outside the gene matches. In DNA, the CDR3 is TGTGCCATCAGTGATTTTGGACAGGGACGTCGCGAGCAGTACTTC. Translation: CAISDFGQGRREQYF.

This clone was recorded only once. J is TRBJ1-5 and V is TRBV30; 10 bases agree with TRBD1. Losses at the gene ends were 1 base for V and 4 bases for J; bases not matched to a gene: 4. The CDR3 covers 15 residues. The germline CDR1 and CDR2 sequences are GTSNPN and SVGIG (reference sequence). DNA for the CDR3: TGTGCCTGGAGTGAGGGACAGGGGAGGAATCAGCCCCAGCATTTT. Translated, it gives CAWSEGQGRNQPQHF.

The rearrangement links TRBV11-2 to TRBJ2-7, with 7 nucleotides matching TRBD1. CDR1 is SGHAT, CDR2 FQNNGV, per germline. Trimming cost V 5 bases and J 1 base; bases outside gene matches: 8. This CDR3 is 15 amino acids long. This chain's CDR3 is CASSDGTAVSYEQYF. CDR3 bases: TGTGCCAGCAGCGACGGGACAGCCGTTTCCTACGAGCAGTACTTC. Filled out from reference TRBV11-2 and TRBJ2-7, the complete variable domain reads EAGVAQSPRYKIIEKRQSVAFWCNPISGHATLYWYQQILGQGPKLLIQFQNNGVVDDSQLPKDRFSAERLKGVDSTLKIQPAKLEDSAVYLCASSDGTAVSYEQYFGPGTRLTVT.

The chain has TRBV5-4 and TRBJ1-5; the match to TRBD1 covers 9 bases. Unmatched junction bases numbered 14, after V lost 4 bases and J lost 0 bases. The CDR3 spans 19 residues. CDR1 is SGHNT and CDR2 is YYREEE in the germline V gene (reference sequence). CDR3 loop: CASSKDRGTTSYSNQPQHF. CDR3 DNA sequence: TGTGCCAGCAGCAAGGACAGGGGCACGACTAGTTATAGCAATCAGCCCCAGCATTTT. The variable domain in full, with the rest retrieved from reference TRBV5-4 and TRBJ1-5, is ETGVTQSPTHLIKTRGQQVTLRCSSQSGHNTVSWYQQALGQGPQFIFQYYREEENGRGNFPPRFSGLQFPNYSSELNVNALELDDSALYLCASSKDRGTTSYSNQPQHFGDGTRLSIL.

This clone came up a few times. The rearrangement uses TRBV27 and TRBJ1-2, with a tentative D call TRBD1 (6 bases). Trimming took 4 bases from V and 8 from J, leaving 14 bases between them. The CDR3 length is 13 residues. Germline V gene sequence: CDR1 MNHEY, CDR2 SMNVEV (reference sequence). This CDR3 reads CASSSNPQGGYTF. CDR3 coding DNA: TGTGCCAGCAGTTCAAATCCCCAGGGGGGCTACACCTTC.

The chain links TRBV5-5 to TRBJ2-5; TRBD1 matches 10 bases. After removal of 2 bases from V and 5 bases from J, the junction contained 6 bases not matched to a gene. The germline V gene has CDR1 SGHKS and CDR2 YYEKEE (reference sequence). CDR3 length equals 15 residues. The CDR3 loop is CASSFGDRGGETQYF. DNA of the CDR3: TGTGCCAGCAGCTTTGGGGACAGGGGTGGGGAGACCCAGTACTTC.

The V gene is TRBV9, the J gene TRBJ2-1; D is undetermined. This CDR3 spans 16 amino acids. The germline V and J ends were trimmed by 0 bases and 1 base, with 11 bases remaining between them. Germline CDR1 and CDR2: SGDLS and YYNGEE. DNA of the CDR3: TGTGCCAGCAGCGTAGGGAGCCTAATTTCCTACAATGAGCAGTTCTTC. Amino acids: CASSVGSLISYNEQFF.

The chain combines TRBV6-5 with TRBJ1-1; TRBD1 matches 10 bases. The trim removed 6 bases at V and 7 bases at J, leaving 8 bases unmatched. The CDR3 loop spans 14 amino acids. Per the germline V gene, CDR1 is MNHEY and CDR2 is SVGAGI. CDR3 DNA: TGTGCCAGCAGGTCCGGGACAGGGGCTGATGAAGCTTTCTTT. It codes for CASRSGTGADEAFF.

The chain couples TRBV18 to TRBJ2-3, with D possibly matching TRBD2 (6 bases). Trimming removed 0 bases at V and 4 bases at J, with 11 bases between. The CDR3 is made up of 15 amino acids. CDR1 and CDR2 (germline): KGHSH, LQKENI. CDR3 nucleotides: TGTGCCAGCTCACCACCCCCGGGAGACTCAGATACGCAGTATTTT. Amino acids: CASSPPPGDSDTQYF.

The count of this clone is one. V is TRBV15 and J is TRBJ1-2; D may be TRBD1 (5 bases). The CDR3 loop spans 16 amino acids. In germline, CDR1 is LNHNV, CDR2 YYDKDF (reference sequence). Trimming cost V 1 base and J 4 bases, with 16 bases left between them. CDR3 nucleotides: TGTGCCACCAGCAGAGTCCGGGGGAGCTCCACCTATGGCTACACCTTC. It encodes CATSRVRGSSTYGYTF.

The chain recombines TRBV5-5 with TRBJ1-2; D gene ambiguous. Germline V gives CDR1 SGHKS, CDR2 YYEKEE (reference sequence). The CDR3 consists of 12 residues. V lost 2 bases and J lost 3, with 5 bases in between. The CDR3 DNA reads as TGTGCCAGCAGCTTTTTCGACTATGGCTACACCTTC. Its translation: CASSFFDYGYTF. The full variable domain, with the rest looked up from reference TRBV5-5 and TRBJ1-2, is DAGVTQSPTHLIKTRGQQVTLRCSPISGHKSVSWYQQVLGQGPQFIFQYYEKEERGRGNFPDRFSARQFPNYSSELNVNALLLGDSALYLCASSFFDYGYTFGSGTRLTVV.